This T cell receptor beta chain emerged from a study of OX40 agonist ivuxolimab in advanced cancers. Study context: The drug used for patients, ivuxolimab, was an agonistic anti-OX40 (CD134) antibody. In three patients, partial responses were observed, one with hepatocellular carcinoma and two with cutaneous melanoma.

TCRdb's copy holds only in-frame clones and misses some; the assay was immunoSEQ multiplex PCR. The sample has roughly 67,000 clones, about 89% seen once; the top ten hold more than 3.5%. Trimming took off 4 bases at V and 0 bases at J, with 18 bases between the two ends. This CDR3 region has 18 residues. CDR1 SGHAT and CDR2 FQDESV come from the germline V gene (reference sequence). Here the sequenced sample was CD4+ or CD8+ T cells sorted from blood, taken in a trial of the OX40 agonist ivuxolimab. The chain combines TRBV11-1 with TRBJ2-2; D is unresolved. The clonotype was recovered from an adult with an advanced solid tumor such as melanoma, head and neck, liver or kidney cancer. Here the CDR3 reads CASSSQSTGRANTGELFF. The CDR3 DNA reads as TGTGCCAGCAGCTCCCAGTCGACGGGTCGGGCGAACACCGGGGAGCTGTTTTTT.